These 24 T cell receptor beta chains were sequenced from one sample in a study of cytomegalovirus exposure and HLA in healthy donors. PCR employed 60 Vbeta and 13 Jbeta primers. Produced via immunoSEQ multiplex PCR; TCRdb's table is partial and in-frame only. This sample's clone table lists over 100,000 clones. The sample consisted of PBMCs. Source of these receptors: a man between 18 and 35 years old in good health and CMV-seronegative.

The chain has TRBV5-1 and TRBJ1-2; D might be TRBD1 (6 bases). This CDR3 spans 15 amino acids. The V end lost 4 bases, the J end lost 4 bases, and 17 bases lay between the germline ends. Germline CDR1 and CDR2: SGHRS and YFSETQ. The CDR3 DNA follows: TGCGCCAGCAGCCTTGCCTCCGGACAGCGCTATGGCTACACCTTC. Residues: CASSLASGQRYGYTF.

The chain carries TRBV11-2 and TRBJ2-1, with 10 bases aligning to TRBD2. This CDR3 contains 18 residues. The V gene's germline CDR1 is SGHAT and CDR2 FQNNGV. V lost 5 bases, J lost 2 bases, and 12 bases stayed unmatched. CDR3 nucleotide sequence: TGTGCCAGCAGCCCCCGCGGGGGACTAGCGTCGACCTACAATGAGCAGTTCTTC. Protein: CASSPRGGLASTYNEQFF.

This chain's CDR3 is CSVSRGDGYTF. In DNA, the CDR3 is TGCAGCGTTTCAAGGGGCGATGGCTACACCTTC. The chain has TRBV29-1 and TRBJ1-2; TRBD1 is a possible D gene (5 bases). The germline V gene has CDR1 SQVTM and CDR2 ANQGSEA. The germline V and J ends were trimmed by 5 bases and 6 bases, with 10 bases remaining between them. The CDR3 runs to 11 residues.

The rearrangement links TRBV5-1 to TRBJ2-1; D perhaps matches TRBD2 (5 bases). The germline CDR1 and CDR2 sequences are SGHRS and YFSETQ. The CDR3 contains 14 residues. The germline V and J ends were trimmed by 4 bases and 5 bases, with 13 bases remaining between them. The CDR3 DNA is TGCGCCAGCAGCATGCGAGGGATGGACAATGAGCAGTTCTTC. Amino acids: CASSMRGMDNEQFF.

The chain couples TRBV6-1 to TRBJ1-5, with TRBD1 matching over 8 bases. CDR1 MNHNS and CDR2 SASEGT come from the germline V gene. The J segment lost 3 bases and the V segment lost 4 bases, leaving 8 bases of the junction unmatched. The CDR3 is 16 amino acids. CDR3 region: CASSALTGAFNQPQHF. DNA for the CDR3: TGTGCCAGCAGTGCCTTGACAGGGGCCTTCAATCAGCCCCAGCATTTT.

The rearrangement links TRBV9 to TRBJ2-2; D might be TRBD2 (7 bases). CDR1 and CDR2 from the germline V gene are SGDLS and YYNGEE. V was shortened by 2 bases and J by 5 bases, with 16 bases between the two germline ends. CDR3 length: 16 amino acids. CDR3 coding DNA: TGTGCCAGCAGCGTCGCGTGGGGGGGCCGGACCGGGGAGCTGTTTTTT. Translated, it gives CASSVAWGGRTGELFF.

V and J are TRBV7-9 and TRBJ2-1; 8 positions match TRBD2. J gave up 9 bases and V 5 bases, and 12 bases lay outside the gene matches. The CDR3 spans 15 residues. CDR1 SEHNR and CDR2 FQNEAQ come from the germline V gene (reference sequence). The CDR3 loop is CASSPLSGSSSEQFF. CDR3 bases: TGTGCCAGCAGCCCCCTCAGCGGGAGCTCGAGTGAGCAGTTCTTC.

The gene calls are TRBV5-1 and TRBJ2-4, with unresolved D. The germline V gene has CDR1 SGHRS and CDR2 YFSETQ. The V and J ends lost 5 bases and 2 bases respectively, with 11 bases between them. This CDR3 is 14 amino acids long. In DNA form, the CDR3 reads TGCGCCAGCAGGGTCGGGTTGACCAAAAACATTCAGTACTTC. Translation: CASRVGLTKNIQYF. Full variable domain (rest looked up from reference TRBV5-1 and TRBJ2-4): KAGVTQTPRYLIKTRGQQVTLSCSPISGHRSVSWYQQTPGQGLQFLFEYFSETQRNKGNFPGRFSGRQFSNSRSEMNVSTLELGDSALYLCASRVGLTKNIQYFGAGTRLSVL.

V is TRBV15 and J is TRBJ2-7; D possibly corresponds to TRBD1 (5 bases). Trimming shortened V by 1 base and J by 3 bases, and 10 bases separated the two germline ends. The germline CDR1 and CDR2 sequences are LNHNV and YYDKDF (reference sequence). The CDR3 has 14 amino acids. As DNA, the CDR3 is TGTGCCACCAGCAGAGCAGGGATTGACTACGAGCAGTACTTC. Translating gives CATSRAGIDYEQYF.

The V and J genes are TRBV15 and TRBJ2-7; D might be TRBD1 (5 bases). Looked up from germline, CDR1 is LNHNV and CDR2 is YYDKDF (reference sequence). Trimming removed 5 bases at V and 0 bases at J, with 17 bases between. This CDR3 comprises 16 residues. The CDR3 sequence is CATSRRQITSSYEQYF. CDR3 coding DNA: TGTGCCACCAGCCGAAGACAGATTACAAGCTCCTACGAGCAGTACTTC.

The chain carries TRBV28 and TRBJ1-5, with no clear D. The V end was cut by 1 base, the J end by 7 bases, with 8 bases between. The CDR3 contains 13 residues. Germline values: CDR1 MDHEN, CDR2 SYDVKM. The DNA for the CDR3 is TGTGCCAGCAGTTTATTGGTGAGCCAGCCCCAGCATTTT. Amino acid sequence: CASSLLVSQPQHF.

In nucleotides, the CDR3 is TGTGCCAGCAGTGAAGAGTCGTGGGCAGCTAATCAGCCCCAGCATTTT. Translating gives CASSEESWAANQPQHF. The chain employs TRBV6-1 and TRBJ1-5; D gene ambiguous. The CDR3 spans 16 residues. Between the trimmed V and J ends, which lost 1 base and 4 bases, there was a span of 14 bases. From germline, CDR1 is MNHNS and CDR2 SASEGT.

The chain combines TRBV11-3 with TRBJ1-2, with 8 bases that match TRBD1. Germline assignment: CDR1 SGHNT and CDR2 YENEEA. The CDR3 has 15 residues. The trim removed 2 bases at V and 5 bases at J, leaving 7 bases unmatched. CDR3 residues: CASSLRAGGQYGYTF. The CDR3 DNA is TGTGCCAGCAGCTTACGGGCAGGGGGCCAATATGGCTACACCTTC.

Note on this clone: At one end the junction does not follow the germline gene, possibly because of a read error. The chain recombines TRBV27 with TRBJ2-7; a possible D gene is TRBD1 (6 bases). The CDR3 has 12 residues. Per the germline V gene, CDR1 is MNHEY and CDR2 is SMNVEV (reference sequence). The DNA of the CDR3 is TGTGCCAGCTCCGAACAGGGCCCCGAGCAGTGCTTC. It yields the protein CASSEQGPEQCF.

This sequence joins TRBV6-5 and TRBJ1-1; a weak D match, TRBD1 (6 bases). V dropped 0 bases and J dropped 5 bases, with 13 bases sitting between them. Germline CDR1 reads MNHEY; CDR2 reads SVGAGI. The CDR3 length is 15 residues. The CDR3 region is CASSYSNRVGTEAFF. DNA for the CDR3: TGTGCCAGCAGTTACTCGAACAGGGTTGGGACTGAAGCTTTCTTT.

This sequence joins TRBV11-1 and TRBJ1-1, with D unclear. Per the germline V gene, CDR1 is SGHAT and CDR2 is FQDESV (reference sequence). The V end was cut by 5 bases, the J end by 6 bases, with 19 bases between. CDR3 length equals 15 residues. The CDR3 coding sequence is TGTGCCAGCAGCCTTAGGTCAGGAGGGAGCGCTGAAGCTTTCTTT. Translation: CASSLRSGGSAEAFF.

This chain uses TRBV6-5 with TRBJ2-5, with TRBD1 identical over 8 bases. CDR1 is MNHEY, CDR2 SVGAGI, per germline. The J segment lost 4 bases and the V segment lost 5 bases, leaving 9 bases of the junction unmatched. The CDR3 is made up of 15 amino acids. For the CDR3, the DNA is TGTGCCAGCAGTACTGACAGGGGAAGGGGAGAGACCCAGTACTTC. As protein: CASSTDRGRGETQYF.

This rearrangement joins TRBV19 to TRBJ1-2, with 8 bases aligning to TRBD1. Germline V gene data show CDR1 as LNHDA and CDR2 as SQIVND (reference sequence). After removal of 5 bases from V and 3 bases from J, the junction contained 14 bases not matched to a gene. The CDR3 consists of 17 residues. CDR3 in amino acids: CASSSAKSGGAYYGYTF. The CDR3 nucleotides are TGTGCCAGTAGTTCCGCTAAATCAGGGGGCGCGTACTATGGCTACACCTTC.

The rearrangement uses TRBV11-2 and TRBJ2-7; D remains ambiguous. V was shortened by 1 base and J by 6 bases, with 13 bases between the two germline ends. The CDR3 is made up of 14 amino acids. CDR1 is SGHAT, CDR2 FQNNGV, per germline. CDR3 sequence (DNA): TGTGCCAGCAGCTTAGGACTCCTCCTCGGCGAGCAGTACTTC. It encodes CASSLGLLLGEQYF.

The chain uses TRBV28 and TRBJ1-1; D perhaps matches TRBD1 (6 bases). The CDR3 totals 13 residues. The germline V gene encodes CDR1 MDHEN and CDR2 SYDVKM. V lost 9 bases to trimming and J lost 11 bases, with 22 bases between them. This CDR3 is CASGPGGGRDAFF. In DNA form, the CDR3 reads TGTGCCAGTGGACCGGGCGGGGGCCGGGATGCTTTCTTT.

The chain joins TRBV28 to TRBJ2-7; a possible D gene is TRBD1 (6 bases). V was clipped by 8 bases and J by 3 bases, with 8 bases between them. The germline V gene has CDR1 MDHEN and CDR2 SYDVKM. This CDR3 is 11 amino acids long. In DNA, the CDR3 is TGTGCCAGCGTACAGGGCTACGAGCAGTACTTC. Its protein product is CASVQGYEQYF.

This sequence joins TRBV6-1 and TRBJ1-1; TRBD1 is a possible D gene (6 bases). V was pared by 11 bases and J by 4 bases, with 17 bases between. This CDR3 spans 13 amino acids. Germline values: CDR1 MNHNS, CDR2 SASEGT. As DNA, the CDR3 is TGTGCCCCTGAAAGAATAGGGGGCACTGAAGCTTTCTTT. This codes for CAPERIGGTEAFF.

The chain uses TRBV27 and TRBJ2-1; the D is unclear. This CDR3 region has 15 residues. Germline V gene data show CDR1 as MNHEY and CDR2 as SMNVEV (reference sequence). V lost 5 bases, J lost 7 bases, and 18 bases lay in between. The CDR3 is CASSTQIINRNEQFF. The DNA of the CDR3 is TGTGCCAGCAGTACCCAGATTATAAACCGAAATGAGCAGTTCTTC.

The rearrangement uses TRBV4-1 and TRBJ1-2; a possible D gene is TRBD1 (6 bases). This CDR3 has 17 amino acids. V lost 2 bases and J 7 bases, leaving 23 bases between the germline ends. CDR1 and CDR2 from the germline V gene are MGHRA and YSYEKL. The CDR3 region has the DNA TGCGCCAGCAGCCAAATTATAAATACAGGGTTTGATGCTGGCTACACCTTC. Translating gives CASSQIINTGFDAGYTF.